The clone carrying this T cell receptor beta chain was observed at least ten times. TCRdb called the 5' RACE reads again in MiXCR, with one record for every CDR3 protein. The table includes just over 95,000 distinct CDR3 sequences, 3% to 4.5% detected once. Germline CDR1 reads MGHRA; CDR2 reads YSYEKL. The CDR3 spans 15 residues. Trimming shortened V by 2 bases and J by 4 bases, and 9 bases separated the two germline ends. This entry comes from a study of neurological immune-mediated disorders. The TCR was taken from a woman under 30 with multiple sclerosis. Specimen: PBMCs. The chain carries TRBV4-1 and TRBJ1-6; TRBD1 is a possible D gene (5 bases). The CDR3 nucleotides read TGCGCCAGCAGCCAAAGGGGAGATTATAATTCACCCCTCCACTTT. This codes for CASSQRGDYNSPLHF.